This passage covers 32 T cell receptor beta chains from one sample sequenced in a study of OX40 agonist ivuxolimab in advanced cancers. Clones were sequenced by immunoSEQ multiplex PCR, and TCRdb holds only the in-frame ones, with some missing. The data contain 35,000 to 40,000 clones, roughly four fifths of them singletons. This sample comprised CD4+ or CD8+ T cells sorted from blood, obtained in a trial of the OX40 agonist ivuxolimab. The receptors here all came from an adult with an advanced solid tumor such as melanoma, head and neck, liver or kidney cancer.

V usage is TRBV9 and J usage is TRBJ2-3; D may match TRBD1 or TRBD2 (5 bases each). Per germline, CDR1 SGDLS and CDR2 YYNGEE. The CDR3 is 14 amino acids. The ends were cut back, 3 bases at V and 2 bases at J, with 10 bases in the middle. The CDR3 sequence is CASSDRDLTDTQYF. The CDR3 DNA sequence: TGTGCCAGCAGCGACCGGGACCTCACAGATACGCAGTATTTT.

Sample share makes this clone large. The V gene is TRBV5-5, the J gene TRBJ2-7; perhaps TRBD2 as D (5 bases). Trimming cost V 0 bases and J 4 bases, with 11 bases left between them. Germline-derived CDR1 and CDR2 are SGHKS and YYEKEE (reference sequence). CDR3 length: 14 amino acids. CDR3 in amino acids: CASSLVGIGYEQYF. The CDR3 DNA follows: TGTGCCAGCAGCTTGGTCGGGATTGGGTACGAGCAGTACTTC.

The genes are TRBV20-1 and TRBJ2-7, with unresolved D. The germline V gene encodes CDR1 DFQATT and CDR2 SNEGSKA (reference sequence). The CDR3 sequence is 11 residues long. V shed 5 bases and J shed 1 base, with 6 bases lying between them. Written as DNA, the CDR3 is TGCAGTGCTCCTGAGTCCTACGAGCAGTACTTC. This gives the protein CSAPESYEQYF.

The chain combines TRBV27 with TRBJ2-2, with D uncertain. Germline V CDR1 and CDR2: MNHEY, SMNVEV (reference sequence). CDR3 length: 15 residues. V dropped 2 bases and J dropped 2 bases, with 9 bases sitting between them. CDR3 amino acids: CASSLGNGNTGELFF. As DNA, the CDR3 is TGTGCCAGCAGTTTAGGGAACGGAAACACCGGGGAGCTGTTTTTT.

This chain links TRBV4-1 with TRBJ1-1; D remains unclear. CDR1 is MGHRA and CDR2 is YSYEKL in the germline V gene. Trimming took off 0 bases at V and 5 bases at J, with 16 bases between the two ends. CDR3 length: 16 residues. This CDR3 reads CASSQDSIPPRTEAFF. The DNA for the CDR3 is TGCGCCAGCAGCCAAGATAGTATTCCGCCCCGAACTGAAGCTTTCTTT.

This chain joins TRBV5-3 and TRBJ2-2, with D perhaps matching TRBD1 (5 bases). TRBV5-3 qualifies as an ORF whose function is uncertain. CDR3 length equals 17 residues. The V and J ends lost 0 bases and 2 bases respectively, with 14 bases between them. CDR3 DNA: TGTGCCAGAAGCTTGGGTGACAGAACCCACAACACCGGGGAGCTGTTTTTT. Translated: CARSLGDRTHNTGELFF.

This clone came up once. V usage is TRBV2 and J usage is TRBJ2-7; 7 bases are shared with TRBD1. Germline CDR1 reads SNHLY; CDR2 reads FYNNEI. V trimming: 6 bases; J trimming: 4 bases; junction bases outside the gene matches: 12. This CDR3 is 15 amino acids long. This CDR3 is CASRDPQGVTYEQYF. CDR3 in DNA: TGTGCCAGCAGAGACCCCCAGGGGGTAACGTACGAGCAGTACTTC.

This rearrangement joins TRBV27 to TRBJ2-1; 7 bases are shared with TRBD2. The CDR3 has 14 amino acids. Trimming took 6 bases from V and 2 from J; bases not matched to a gene: 4. CDR1 and CDR2 (germline): MNHEY, SMNVEV (reference sequence). The CDR3 nucleotides are TGTGCCAGCAGCCACAGCGGGGCCTACAATGAGCAGTTCTTC. Translation gives CASSHSGAYNEQFF.

The chain combines TRBV28 with TRBJ2-1, with D hard to call. CDR1 and CDR2 from the germline V gene are MDHEN and SYDVKM. This CDR3 region has 16 residues. V lost 4 bases and J 8 bases, leaving 21 bases between the germline ends. CDR3 protein: CASSYGVSPPGDEQFF. The CDR3 DNA reads as TGTGCCAGCAGTTACGGTGTTTCGCCCCCGGGTGATGAGCAGTTCTTC.

The chain has TRBV4-3 and TRBJ1-1, with a possible D match to TRBD1 (5 bases). This CDR3 contains 15 residues. V lost 1 base and J 3 bases, leaving 12 bases between the germline ends. CDR1 LGHNA and CDR2 YSLEER come from the germline V gene. The CDR3 protein is CASSQGPDIHTEAFF. The CDR3 DNA reads as TGCGCCAGCAGCCAAGGACCGGACATTCACACTGAAGCTTTCTTT.

The chain employs TRBV15 and TRBJ1-1; possibly TRBD1 for D (6 bases). The ends were cut back, 5 bases at V and 5 bases at J, with 18 bases in the middle. Germline CDR1 LNHNV, CDR2 YYDKDF (reference sequence). The CDR3 spans 15 residues. CDR3: CATSWWAGADTEAFF. DNA of the CDR3: TGTGCCACCAGCTGGTGGGCAGGGGCAGATACTGAAGCTTTCTTT.

The chain couples TRBV7-9 to TRBJ2-7; D is perhaps TRBD2 (6 bases). The V end was cut by 5 bases, the J end by 4 bases, with 12 bases between. The germline CDR1 and CDR2 sequences are SEHNR and FQNEAQ (reference sequence). The CDR3 extends over 13 amino acids. In nucleotides, the CDR3 is TGTGCCAGCAGCCTGGTCGGGGGATACGAGCAGTACTTC. Translating gives CASSLVGGYEQYF. Full variable domain (missing parts from reference TRBV7-9 and TRBJ2-7): DTGVSQNPRHKITKRGQNVTFRCDPISEHNRLYWYRQTLGQGPEFLTYFQNEAQLEKSRLLSDRFSAERPKGSFSTLEIQRTEQGDSAMYLCASSLVGGYEQYFGPGTRLTVT.

The chain couples TRBV27 to TRBJ2-7; 10 bases align to TRBD1. Germline V gives CDR1 MNHEY, CDR2 SMNVEV (reference sequence). This CDR3 is built from 14 residues. V gave up 7 bases and J gave up 0 bases; unmatched junction bases: 3. CDR3 nucleotides: TGTGCCAGCAACGACAGGGGGCACTCCTACGAGCAGTACTTC. Amino acid sequence: CASNDRGHSYEQYF.

This clone came up a few times. This chain links TRBV4-1 with TRBJ2-1; unclear D gene. Per the germline V gene, CDR1 is MGHRA and CDR2 is YSYEKL. This CDR3 spans 15 amino acids. Deletions cut 1 base from V and 7 bases from J, with 14 bases between. DNA for the CDR3: TGCGCCAGCAGCCAAGGGGCGGTCGGAGCGAATGAGCAGTTCTTC. It yields the protein CASSQGAVGANEQFF.

The chain employs TRBV10-1 and TRBJ1-1, with D perhaps TRBD1 (6 bases). This CDR3 comprises 14 residues. The germline CDR1 and CDR2 sequences are WNHNN and SYGVQD (reference sequence). V was clipped by 2 bases and J by 5 bases, with 12 bases between them. The CDR3 region has the DNA TGCGCCAGCAGTGAGGGCAGGGGTATGACTGAAGCTTTCTTT. This codes for CASSEGRGMTEAFF.

This clone was found a few times. This rearrangement joins TRBV19 to TRBJ2-2, with 7 nucleotides matching TRBD2. The CDR3 length is 13 residues. The J segment lost 9 bases and the V segment lost 3 bases, leaving 4 bases of the junction unmatched. Germline V gene sequence: CDR1 LNHDA, CDR2 SQIVND (reference sequence). CDR3 amino acids: CASSIWEGRELFF. The DNA for the CDR3 is TGTGCCAGTAGTATTTGGGAGGGAAGGGAGCTGTTTTTT. Looking up the rest from reference TRBV19 and TRBJ2-2 gives the full variable domain: DGGITQSPKYLFRKEGQNVTLSCEQNLNHDAMYWYRQDPGQGLRLIYYSQIVNDFQKGDIAEGYSVSREKKESFPLTVTSAQKNPTAFYLCASSIWEGRELFFGEGSRLTVL.

This clone was counted between two and nine times. The chain employs TRBV9 and TRBJ2-3; D is perhaps TRBD2 (6 bases). CDR3 length equals 15 residues. Germline V gene lookup returns CDR1 SGDLS and CDR2 YYNGEE. Trimming shortened V by 2 bases and J by 0 bases, and 10 bases separated the two germline ends. CDR3: CASSVSGTSTDTQYF. The CDR3 region has the DNA TGTGCCAGCAGCGTTAGCGGTACTAGCACAGATACGCAGTATTTT. The full variable domain, rest sourced from reference TRBV9 and TRBJ2-3, is DSGVTQTPKHLITATGQRVTLRCSPRSGDLSVYWYQQSLDQGLQFLIQYYNGEERAKGNILERFSAQQFPDLHSELNLSSLELGDSALYFCASSVSGTSTDTQYFGPGTRLTVL.

The rearrangement links TRBV2 to TRBJ2-5; 10 nucleotides agree with TRBD2. There are 15 residues in the CDR3. The germline V gene has CDR1 SNHLY and CDR2 FYNNEI. The junction had 10 bases not matched to a gene; V was cut back by 7 bases and J by 5 bases. CDR3 DNA sequence: TGTGCCAGCATATTCGTTGTTAGCGGGAGGGAGACCCAGTACTTC. Translated, it gives CASIFVVSGRETQYF.

The chain combines TRBV6-6 with TRBJ1-3; D remains ambiguous. Germline CDR1 reads MNHNY; CDR2 reads SVGAGI (reference sequence). The CDR3 runs to 11 residues. V was clipped by 7 bases and J by 4 bases, with 5 bases between them. The CDR3 DNA reads as TGTGCCAGCACTGCGGGAAACACCATATATTTT. Translated: CASTAGNTIYF.

The chain uses TRBV11-3 and TRBJ2-7; D perhaps matches TRBD1 (6 bases). CDR1 is SGHNT, CDR2 YENEEA, per germline. Trimming cost V 3 bases and J 7 bases, with 13 bases left between them. The CDR3 sequence is 13 residues long. In DNA, the CDR3 is TGTGCCAGCAGCTTTACCAGGGGTGATGAGCAGTACTTC. Its protein product is CASSFTRGDEQYF.

The V and J genes are TRBV5-1 and TRBJ2-7; the D gene is possibly TRBD2 (5 bases). This CDR3 has 14 amino acids. The germline V gene encodes CDR1 SGHRS and CDR2 YFSETQ. Trimming shortened V by 0 bases and J by 0 bases, and 7 bases separated the two germline ends. In nucleotides, the CDR3 is TGCGCCAGCAGCTTGGCGGGGAGCTCCTACGAGCAGTACTTC. Protein product: CASSLAGSSYEQYF.

This clone was picked up one time. The V and J genes are TRBV27 and TRBJ2-7; TRBD1 is a possible D gene (6 bases). Trimming took off 3 bases at V and 3 bases at J, with 12 bases between the two ends. The CDR3 consists of 14 residues. CDR1 and CDR2 from the germline V gene are MNHEY and SMNVEV (reference sequence). CDR3 in amino acids: CASSFSQGFYEQYF. As DNA, the CDR3 is TGTGCCAGCAGTTTCTCACAGGGATTCTACGAGCAGTACTTC.

The chain uses TRBV7-9 and TRBJ1-1; D is possibly TRBD1 (6 bases). The CDR3 extends over 17 amino acids. V lost 1 base to trimming and J lost 1 base, with 16 bases between them. CDR1 is SEHNR and CDR2 is FQNEAQ in the germline V gene (reference sequence). The DNA for the CDR3 is TGTGCCAGCAGCTTAGAAGGCGGGGGGCGTACGAACACTGAAGCTTTCTTT. Protein product: CASSLEGGGRTNTEAFF.

The chain links TRBV7-2 to TRBJ2-7; 11 bases map to TRBD2. This CDR3 spans 14 amino acids. Germline assignment: CDR1 SGHTA and CDR2 FQGNSA. The V segment lost 7 bases and the J segment 5 bases; nucleotides outside the gene matches: 7. Here the CDR3 reads CASKSIAGGNEQYF. The CDR3 bases are TGTGCCAGCAAATCAATAGCGGGAGGGAACGAGCAGTACTTC.

V is TRBV9 and J is TRBJ2-1; possibly TRBD2 for D (6 bases). Trimming took off 0 bases at V and 8 bases at J, with 21 bases between the two ends. The CDR3 is 17 amino acids. Germline V gene data show CDR1 as SGDLS and CDR2 as YYNGEE. The CDR3: CASSVGLKLALGDEQFF. The CDR3 DNA is TGTGCCAGCAGCGTAGGGTTAAAGCTAGCGCTGGGGGATGAGCAGTTCTTC.

This chain joins TRBV5-6 and TRBJ2-1, with 7 bases identical to TRBD2. The CDR3 is 14 residues long. Germline CDR1 is SGHDT and CDR2 is YYEEEE. V shed 4 bases, J shed 3 bases, and the junction held 4 bases outside the gene matches. CDR3 nucleotide sequence: TGTGCCAGCAGCCTGACGGGGGGCTACAATGAGCAGTTCTTC. Amino acid sequence: CASSLTGGYNEQFF. The variable domain in full, completed from reference TRBV5-6 and TRBJ2-1, reads DAGVTQSPTHLIKTRGQQVTLRCSPKSGHDTVSWYQQALGQGPQFIFQYYEEEERQRGNFPDRFSGHQFPNYSSELNVNALLLGDSALYLCASSLTGGYNEQFFGPGTRLTVL.

In nucleotides, the CDR3 is TGTGCCAGCAGCCAACCTTTAGTATCTTCCGGGGAGCTGTTTTTT. Translating gives CASSQPLVSSGELFF. This rearrangement joins TRBV4-2 to TRBJ2-2; no definite D call. The CDR3 is 15 residues long. Trimming cost V 2 bases and J 6 bases, with 13 bases left between them. Germline CDR1 LGHNA, CDR2 YNFKEQ.

The V gene is TRBV27, the J gene TRBJ2-5; 7 bases agree with TRBD2. The trim removed 4 bases at V and 0 bases at J, leaving 2 bases unmatched. The germline gives CDR1 MNHEY, CDR2 SMNVEV (reference sequence). This CDR3 comprises 14 residues. This chain's CDR3 is CASSSGTNQETQYF. CDR3 DNA: TGTGCCAGCAGTTCCGGGACTAACCAAGAGACCCAGTACTTC.

The chain couples TRBV27 to TRBJ2-7, with 13 bases matching TRBD2. This CDR3 comprises 15 residues. Trimming at V came to 5 bases and at J to 2 bases, leaving 3 bases not matched to a gene. From germline, CDR1 is MNHEY and CDR2 SMNVEV (reference sequence). The CDR3 loop reads CASSDGTSGAYEQYF. CDR3 in DNA: TGTGCCAGCAGTGACGGGACTAGCGGGGCCTACGAGCAGTACTTC.

V usage is TRBV15 and J usage is TRBJ1-6; the match to TRBD1 covers 8 bases. Per the germline V gene, CDR1 is LNHNV and CDR2 is YYDKDF (reference sequence). V was clipped by 2 bases and J by 13 bases; unmatched bases: 4. The CDR3 is 13 amino acids. The DNA for the CDR3 is TGTGCCACCAGCAGACAGACAGGGGAGCCCCTCCACTTT. Translation: CATSRQTGEPLHF.

As concerns this clone: The sample carries other DNA sequences with the same CDR3. This chain joins TRBV6-1 and TRBJ1-2; TRBD1 matches 10 bases. This CDR3 spans 15 amino acids. V lost 6 bases, J lost 2 bases, and 6 bases stayed unmatched. Germline V gene data show CDR1 as MNHNS and CDR2 as SASEGT. The DNA of the CDR3 is TGTGCCAGCAGAATGGGACAGGGGCCCAACTATGGCTACACCTTC. The encoded protein is CASRMGQGPNYGYTF.

V gene TRBV7-9 combines with J gene TRBJ1-2, with 7 bases lining up with TRBD1. Germline CDR1 and CDR2: SEHNR and FQNEAQ (reference sequence). The CDR3 runs to 16 residues. The V segment lost 5 bases and the J segment 0 bases; nucleotides outside the gene matches: 9. The CDR3: CASSPDRDSPNYGYTF. Here the CDR3 DNA reads TGTGCCAGCAGCCCCGATCGGGACAGTCCTAACTATGGCTACACCTTC.